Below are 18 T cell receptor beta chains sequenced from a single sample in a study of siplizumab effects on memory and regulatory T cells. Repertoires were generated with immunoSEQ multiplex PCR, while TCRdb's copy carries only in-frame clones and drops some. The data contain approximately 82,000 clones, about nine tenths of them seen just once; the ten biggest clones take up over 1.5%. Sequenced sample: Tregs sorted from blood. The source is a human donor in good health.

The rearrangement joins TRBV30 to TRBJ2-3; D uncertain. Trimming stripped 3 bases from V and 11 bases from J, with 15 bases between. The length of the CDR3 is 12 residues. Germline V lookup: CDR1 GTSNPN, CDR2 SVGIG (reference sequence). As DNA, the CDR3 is TGTGCCTGGAGAGCCCTGGTCCCTCTGCAGTATTTT. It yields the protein CAWRALVPLQYF.

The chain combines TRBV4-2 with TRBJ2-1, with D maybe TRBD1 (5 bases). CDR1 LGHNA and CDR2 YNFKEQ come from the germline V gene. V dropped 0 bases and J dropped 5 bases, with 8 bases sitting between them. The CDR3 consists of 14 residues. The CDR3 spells CASSQEGQDNEQFF. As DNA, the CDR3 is TGTGCCAGCAGCCAAGAGGGGCAGGACAATGAGCAGTTCTTC.

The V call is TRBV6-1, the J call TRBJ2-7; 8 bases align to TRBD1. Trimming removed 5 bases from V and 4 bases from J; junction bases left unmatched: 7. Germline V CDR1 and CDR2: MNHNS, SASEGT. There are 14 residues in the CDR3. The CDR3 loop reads CASSFTGTGYEQYF. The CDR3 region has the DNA TGTGCCAGCAGTTTTACCGGGACAGGTTACGAGCAGTACTTC.

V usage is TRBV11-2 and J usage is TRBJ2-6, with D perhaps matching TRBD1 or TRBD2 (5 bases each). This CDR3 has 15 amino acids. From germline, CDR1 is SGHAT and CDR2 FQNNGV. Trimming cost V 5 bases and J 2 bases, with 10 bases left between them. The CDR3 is CASSLGVAGANVLTF. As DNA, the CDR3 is TGTGCCAGCAGCCTGGGGGTAGCTGGGGCCAACGTCCTGACTTTC.

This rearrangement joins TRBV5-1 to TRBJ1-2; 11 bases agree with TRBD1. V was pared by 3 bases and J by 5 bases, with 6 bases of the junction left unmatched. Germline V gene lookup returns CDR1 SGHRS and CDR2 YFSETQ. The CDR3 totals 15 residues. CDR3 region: CASSWGTGGLYGYTF. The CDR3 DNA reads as TGCGCCAGCAGCTGGGGGACAGGGGGATTATATGGCTACACCTTC.

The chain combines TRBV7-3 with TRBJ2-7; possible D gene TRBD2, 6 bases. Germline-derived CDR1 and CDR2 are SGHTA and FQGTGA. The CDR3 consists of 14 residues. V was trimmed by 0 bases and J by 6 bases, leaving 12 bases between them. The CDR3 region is CASSLTGGIGEQYF. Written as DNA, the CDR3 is TGTGCCAGCAGCTTAACCGGGGGAATTGGCGAGCAGTACTTC.

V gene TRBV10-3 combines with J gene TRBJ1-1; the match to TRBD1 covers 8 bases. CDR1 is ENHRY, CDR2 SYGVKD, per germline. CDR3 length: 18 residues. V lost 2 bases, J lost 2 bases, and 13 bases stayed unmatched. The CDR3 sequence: CAISERFGRGLENTEAFF. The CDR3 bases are TGTGCCATCAGTGAGAGGTTTGGCAGGGGGCTGGAAAACACTGAAGCTTTCTTT.

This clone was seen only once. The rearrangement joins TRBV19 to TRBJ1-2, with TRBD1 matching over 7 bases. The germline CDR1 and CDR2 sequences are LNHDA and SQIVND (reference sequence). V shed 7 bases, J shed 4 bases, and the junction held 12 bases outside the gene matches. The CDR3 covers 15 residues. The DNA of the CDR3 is TGTGCCAGTACCGACATCTCGACAGGGAGCTATGGCTACACCTTC. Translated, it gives CASTDISTGSYGYTF.

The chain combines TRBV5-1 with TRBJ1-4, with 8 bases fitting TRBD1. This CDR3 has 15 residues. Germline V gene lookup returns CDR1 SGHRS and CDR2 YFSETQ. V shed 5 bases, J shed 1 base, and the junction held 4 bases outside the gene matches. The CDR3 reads CASRPTGGTNEKLFF. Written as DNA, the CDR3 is TGCGCCAGCAGGCCCACAGGGGGAACTAATGAAAAACTGTTTTTT.

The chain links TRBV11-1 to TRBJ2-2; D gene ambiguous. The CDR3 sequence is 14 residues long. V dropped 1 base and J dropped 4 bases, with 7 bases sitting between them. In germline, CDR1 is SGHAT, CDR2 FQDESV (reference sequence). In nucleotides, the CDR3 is TGTGCCAGCAGCTTAGGTCGGCTCACCGGGGAGCTGTTTTTT. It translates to CASSLGRLTGELFF.

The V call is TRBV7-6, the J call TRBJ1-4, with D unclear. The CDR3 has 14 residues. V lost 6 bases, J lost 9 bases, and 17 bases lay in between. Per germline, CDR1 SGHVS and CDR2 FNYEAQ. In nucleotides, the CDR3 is TGTGCCAGCAGTTTGGACGGTAGCCAACAAAAACTGTTTTTT. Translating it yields CASSLDGSQQKLFF.

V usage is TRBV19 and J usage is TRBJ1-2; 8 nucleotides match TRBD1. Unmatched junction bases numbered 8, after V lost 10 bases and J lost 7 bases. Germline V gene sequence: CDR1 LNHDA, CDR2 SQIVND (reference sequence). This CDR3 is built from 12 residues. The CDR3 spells CATTDRAFGYTF. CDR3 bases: TGTGCCACCACGGACAGGGCTTTTGGCTACACCTTC. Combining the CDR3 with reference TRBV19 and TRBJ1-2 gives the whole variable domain DGGITQSPKYLFRKEGQNVTLSCEQNLNHDAMYWYRQDPGQGLRLIYYSQIVNDFQKGDIAEGYSVSREKKESFPLTVTSAQKNPTAFYLCATTDRAFGYTFGSGTRLTVV.

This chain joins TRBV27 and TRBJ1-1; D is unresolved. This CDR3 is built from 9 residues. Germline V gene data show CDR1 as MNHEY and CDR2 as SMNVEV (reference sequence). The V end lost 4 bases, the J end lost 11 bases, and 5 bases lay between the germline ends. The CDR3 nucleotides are TGTGCCAGCAGTTGTGGGGCTTTCTTT. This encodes CASSCGAFF.

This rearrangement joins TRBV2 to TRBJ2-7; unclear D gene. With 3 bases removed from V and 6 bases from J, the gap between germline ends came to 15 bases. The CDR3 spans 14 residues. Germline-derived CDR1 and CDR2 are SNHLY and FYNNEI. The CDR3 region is CASSDPARDAEQYF. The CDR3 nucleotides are TGTGCCAGCAGTGACCCTGCACGAGACGCCGAGCAGTACTTC.

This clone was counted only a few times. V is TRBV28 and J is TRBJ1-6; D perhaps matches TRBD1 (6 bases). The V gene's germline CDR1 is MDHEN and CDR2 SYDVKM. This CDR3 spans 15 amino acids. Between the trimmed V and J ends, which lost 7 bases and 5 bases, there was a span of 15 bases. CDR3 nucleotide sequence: TGTGCCAGCAAGGAACAGGGACTCGATAATTCACCCCTCCACTTT. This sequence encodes CASKEQGLDNSPLHF.

CDR3 residues: CAWSVRPDTQYF. The CDR3 DNA reads as TGTGCCTGGAGTGTAAGGCCAGATACGCAGTATTTT. The gene calls are TRBV30 and TRBJ2-3; D uncertain. CDR3 length equals 12 residues. V was clipped by 0 bases and J by 4 bases, with 5 bases between them. Per germline, CDR1 GTSNPN and CDR2 SVGIG (reference sequence). The variable domain in full, with the rest retrieved from reference TRBV30 and TRBJ2-3, is SQTIHQWPATLVQPVGSPLSLECTVEGTSNPNLYWYRQAAGRGLQLLFYSVGIGQISSEVPQNLSASRPQDRQFILSSKKLLLSDSGFYLCAWSVRPDTQYFGPGTRLTVL.

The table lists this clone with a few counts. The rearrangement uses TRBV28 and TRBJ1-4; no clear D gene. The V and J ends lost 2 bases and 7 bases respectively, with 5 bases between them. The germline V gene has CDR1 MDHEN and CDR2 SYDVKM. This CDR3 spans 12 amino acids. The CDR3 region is CASSLISEKLFF. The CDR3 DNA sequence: TGTGCCAGCAGTTTAATCTCTGAAAAACTGTTTTTT. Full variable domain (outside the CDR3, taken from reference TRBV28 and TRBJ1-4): DVKVTQSSRYLVKRTGEKVFLECVQDMDHENMFWYRQDPGLGLRLIYFSYDVKMKEKGDIPEGYSVSREKKERFSLILESASTNQTSMYLCASSLISEKLFFGSGTQLSVL.

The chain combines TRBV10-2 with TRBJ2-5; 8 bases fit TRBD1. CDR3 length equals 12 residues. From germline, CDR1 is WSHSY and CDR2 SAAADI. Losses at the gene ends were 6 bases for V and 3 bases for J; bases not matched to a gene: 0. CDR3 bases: TGCGCCAGCAGACAGGGGGAAGAGACCCAGTACTTC. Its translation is CASRQGEETQYF.